This TCR beta chain was identified during a study of CD8 T cells in Susac syndrome. Turning to the study itself: Within the sequenced Susac syndrome patient group, six exhibited active disease and roughly 8 were in remission.

Roughly 0.5 to 1 ug RNA was reverse transcribed with random hexamers. MiXCR was run by TCRdb on the immunoSEQ multiplex PCR reads, yielding one entry per CDR3 protein. This table has about 140,000 distinct CDR3 sequences, under 97% appearing once. Sequencing was carried out using CD4+ T cells from PBMCs. The sequence derives from a human donor with Susac syndrome.

CDR3 protein: CSVYLAGRTGELFF. CDR3 DNA sequence: TGCAGCGTTTATCTAGCGGGAAGGACCGGGGAGCTGTTTTTT. This rearrangement joins TRBV29-1 to TRBJ2-2; 9 nucleotides align to TRBD2. Germline V gives CDR1 SQVTM, CDR2 ANQGSEA. After removal of 5 bases from V and 5 bases from J, the junction contained 6 bases not matched to a gene. CDR3 length: 14 residues.